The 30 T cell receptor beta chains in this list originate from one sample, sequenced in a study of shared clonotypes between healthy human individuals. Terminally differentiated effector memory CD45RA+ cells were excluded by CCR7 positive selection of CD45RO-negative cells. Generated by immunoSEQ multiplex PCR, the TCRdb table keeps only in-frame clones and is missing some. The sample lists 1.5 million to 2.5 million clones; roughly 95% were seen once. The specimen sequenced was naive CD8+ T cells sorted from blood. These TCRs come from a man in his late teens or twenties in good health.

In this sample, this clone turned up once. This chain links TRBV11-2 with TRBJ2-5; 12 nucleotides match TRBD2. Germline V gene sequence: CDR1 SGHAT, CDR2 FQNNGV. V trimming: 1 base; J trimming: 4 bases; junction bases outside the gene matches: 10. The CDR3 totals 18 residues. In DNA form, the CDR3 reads TGTGCCAGCAGCTTAGGGCTAGCGGGAGGGCCGGCTATAGAGACCCAGTACTTC. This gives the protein CASSLGLAGGPAIETQYF.

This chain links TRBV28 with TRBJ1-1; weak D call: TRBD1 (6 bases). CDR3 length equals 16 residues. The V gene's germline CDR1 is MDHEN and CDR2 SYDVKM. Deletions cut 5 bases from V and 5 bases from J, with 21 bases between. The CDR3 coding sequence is TGTGCCAGCAGTACGGTCATAGTGGGGGGCTTTACTGAAGCTTTCTTT. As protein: CASSTVIVGGFTEAFF.

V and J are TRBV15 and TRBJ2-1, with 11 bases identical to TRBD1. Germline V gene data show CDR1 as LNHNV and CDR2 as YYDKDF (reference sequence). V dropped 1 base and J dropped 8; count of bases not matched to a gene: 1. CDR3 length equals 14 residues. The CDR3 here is CATSRGTGGDEQFF. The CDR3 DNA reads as TGTGCCACCAGCAGAGGGACAGGGGGCGATGAGCAGTTCTTC.

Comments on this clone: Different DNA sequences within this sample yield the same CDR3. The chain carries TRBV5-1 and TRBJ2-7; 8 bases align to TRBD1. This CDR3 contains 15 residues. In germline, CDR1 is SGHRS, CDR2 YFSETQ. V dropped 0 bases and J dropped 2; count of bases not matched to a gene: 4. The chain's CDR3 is CASSLGQGAAYEQYF. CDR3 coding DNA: TGCGCCAGCAGCTTGGGGCAGGGGGCGGCCTACGAGCAGTACTTC.

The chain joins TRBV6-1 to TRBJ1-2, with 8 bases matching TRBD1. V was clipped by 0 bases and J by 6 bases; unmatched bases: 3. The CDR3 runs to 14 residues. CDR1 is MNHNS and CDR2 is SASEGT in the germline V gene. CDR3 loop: CASSEAVQGDGYTF. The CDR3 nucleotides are TGTGCCAGCAGTGAAGCAGTACAGGGGGATGGCTACACCTTC.

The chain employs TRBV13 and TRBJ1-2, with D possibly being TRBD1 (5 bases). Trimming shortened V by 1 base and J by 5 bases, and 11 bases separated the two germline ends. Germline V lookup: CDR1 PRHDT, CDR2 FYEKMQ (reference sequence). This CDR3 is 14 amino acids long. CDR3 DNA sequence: TGTGCCAGCAGCTTAGAGCGGGGCGGATATGGCTACACCTTC. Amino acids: CASSLERGGYGYTF.

CDR3: CASSLLSSYEQYF. The CDR3, as DNA: TGCGCCAGCAGCTTGTTAAGCTCCTACGAGCAGTACTTC. The rearrangement uses TRBV5-1 and TRBJ2-7; D uncertain. V was clipped by 1 base and J by 0 bases, with 5 bases between them. The CDR3 is made up of 13 amino acids. Germline V lookup: CDR1 SGHRS, CDR2 YFSETQ.

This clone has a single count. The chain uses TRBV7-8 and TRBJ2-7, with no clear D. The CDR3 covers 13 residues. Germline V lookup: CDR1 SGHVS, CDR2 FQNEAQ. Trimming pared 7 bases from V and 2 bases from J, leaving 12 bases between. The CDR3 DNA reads TGTGCCAGCATGGGCGATTGGACCTACGAGCAGTACTTC. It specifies CASMGDWTYEQYF.

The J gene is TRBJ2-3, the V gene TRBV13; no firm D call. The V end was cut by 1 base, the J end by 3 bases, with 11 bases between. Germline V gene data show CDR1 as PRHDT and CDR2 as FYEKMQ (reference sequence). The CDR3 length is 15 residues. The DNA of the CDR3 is TGTGCCAGCAGCTTAGAAGGTCGTCGGACAGATACGCAGTATTTT. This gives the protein CASSLEGRRTDTQYF.

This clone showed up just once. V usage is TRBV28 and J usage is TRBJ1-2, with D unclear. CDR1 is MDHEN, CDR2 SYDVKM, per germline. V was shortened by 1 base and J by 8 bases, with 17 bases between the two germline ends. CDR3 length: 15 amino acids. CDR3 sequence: CASSLLFSVPDGYTF. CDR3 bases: TGTGCCAGCAGTTTATTATTTTCGGTTCCGGACGGCTACACCTTC.

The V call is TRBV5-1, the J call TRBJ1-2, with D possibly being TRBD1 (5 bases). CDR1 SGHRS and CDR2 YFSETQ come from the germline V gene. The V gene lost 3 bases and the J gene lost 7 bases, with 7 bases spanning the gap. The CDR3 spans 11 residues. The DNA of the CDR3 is TGCGCCAGCAGCTCCCAGGGTGGCTACACCTTC. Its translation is CASSSQGGYTF.

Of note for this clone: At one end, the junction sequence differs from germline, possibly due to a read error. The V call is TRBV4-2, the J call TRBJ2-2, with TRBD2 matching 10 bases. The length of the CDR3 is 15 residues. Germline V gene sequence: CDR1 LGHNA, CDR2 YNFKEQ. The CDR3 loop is CASNQAGGSPGELFF. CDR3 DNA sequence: TGTGCCAGCAACCAAGCGGGGGGGTCCCCCGGGGAGCTGTTTTTT.

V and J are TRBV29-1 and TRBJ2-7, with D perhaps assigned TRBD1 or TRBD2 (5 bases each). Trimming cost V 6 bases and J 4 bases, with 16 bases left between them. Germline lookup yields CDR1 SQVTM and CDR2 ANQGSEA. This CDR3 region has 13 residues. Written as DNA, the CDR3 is TGCAGCGTGGGCCGAGGGGTCCCGTACGAGCAGTACTTC. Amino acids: CSVGRGVPYEQYF.

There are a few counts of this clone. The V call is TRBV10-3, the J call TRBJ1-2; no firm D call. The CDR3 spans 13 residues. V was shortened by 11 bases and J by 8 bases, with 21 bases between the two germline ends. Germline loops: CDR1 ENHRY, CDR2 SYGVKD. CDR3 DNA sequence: TGTGCCCAACTCGACATCCATTCTGGCGGCTACACCTTC. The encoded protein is CAQLDIHSGGYTF.

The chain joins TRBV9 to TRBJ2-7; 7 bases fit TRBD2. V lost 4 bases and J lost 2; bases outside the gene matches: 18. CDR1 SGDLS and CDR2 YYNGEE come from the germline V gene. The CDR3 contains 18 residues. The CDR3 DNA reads TGTGCCAGCAGCCCGGGGATGGGACTACCGACTCTGACCTACGAGCAGTACTTC. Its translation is CASSPGMGLPTLTYEQYF.

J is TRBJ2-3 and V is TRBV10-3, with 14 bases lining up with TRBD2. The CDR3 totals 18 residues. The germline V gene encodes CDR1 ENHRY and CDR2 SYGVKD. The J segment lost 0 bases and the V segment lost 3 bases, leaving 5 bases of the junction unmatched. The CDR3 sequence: CAISDLGLAGGSTDTQYF. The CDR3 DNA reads TGTGCCATCAGTGATCTCGGACTAGCGGGGGGTAGCACAGATACGCAGTATTTT.

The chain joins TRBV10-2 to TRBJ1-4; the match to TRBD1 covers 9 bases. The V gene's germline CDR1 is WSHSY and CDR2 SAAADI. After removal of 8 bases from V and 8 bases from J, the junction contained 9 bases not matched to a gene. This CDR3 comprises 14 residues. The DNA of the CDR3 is TGCGCCAGCGATTTGACAGGGGGAAGGGAAAAACTGTTTTTT. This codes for CASDLTGGREKLFF.

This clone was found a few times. In DNA form, the CDR3 reads TGTGCCACCAGCAGATCCGGGGGGAATCAGCCCCAGCATTTT. The encoded protein is CATSRSGGNQPQHF. V is TRBV15 and J is TRBJ1-5; perhaps TRBD1 as D (5 bases). With 2 bases removed from V and 4 bases from J, the gap between germline ends came to 9 bases. Germline V gene sequence: CDR1 LNHNV, CDR2 YYDKDF (reference sequence). The CDR3 totals 14 residues.

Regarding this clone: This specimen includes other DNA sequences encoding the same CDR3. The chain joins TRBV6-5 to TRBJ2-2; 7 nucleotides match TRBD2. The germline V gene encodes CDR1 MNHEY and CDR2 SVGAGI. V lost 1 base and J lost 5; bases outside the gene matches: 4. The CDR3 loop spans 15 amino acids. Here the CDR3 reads CASSYFQGGTGELFF. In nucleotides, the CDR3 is TGTGCCAGCAGTTACTTCCAGGGAGGGACCGGGGAGCTGTTTTTT.

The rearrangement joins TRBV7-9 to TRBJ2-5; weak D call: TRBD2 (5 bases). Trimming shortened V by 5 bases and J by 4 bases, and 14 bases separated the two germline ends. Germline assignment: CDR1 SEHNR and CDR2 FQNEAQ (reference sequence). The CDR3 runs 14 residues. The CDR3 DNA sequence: TGTGCCAGCAGCGCACCCACTAGAGGAGAGACCCAGTACTTC. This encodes CASSAPTRGETQYF. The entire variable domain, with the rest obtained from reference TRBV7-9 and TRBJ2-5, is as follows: DTGVSQNPRHKITKRGQNVTFRCDPISEHNRLYWYRQTLGQGPEFLTYFQNEAQLEKSRLLSDRFSAERPKGSFSTLEIQRTEQGDSAMYLCASSAPTRGETQYFGPGTRLLVL.

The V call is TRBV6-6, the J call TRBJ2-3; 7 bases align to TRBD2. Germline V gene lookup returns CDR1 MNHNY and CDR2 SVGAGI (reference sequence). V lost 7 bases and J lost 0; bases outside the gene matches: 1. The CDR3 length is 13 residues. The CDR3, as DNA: TGTGCCAGCATGGGGGGGAGCACAGATACGCAGTATTTT. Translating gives CASMGGSTDTQYF.

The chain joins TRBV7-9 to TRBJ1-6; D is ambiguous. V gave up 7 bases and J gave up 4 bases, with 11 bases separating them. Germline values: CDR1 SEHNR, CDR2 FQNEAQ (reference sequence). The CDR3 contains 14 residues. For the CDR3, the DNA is TGTGCCAGCAACGACGGACTGTATAATTCACCCCTCCACTTT. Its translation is CASNDGLYNSPLHF.

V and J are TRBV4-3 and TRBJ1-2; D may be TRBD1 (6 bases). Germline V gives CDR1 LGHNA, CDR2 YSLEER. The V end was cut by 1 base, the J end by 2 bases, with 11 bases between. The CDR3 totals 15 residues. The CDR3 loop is CASSQGTVGNYGYTF. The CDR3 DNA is TGCGCCAGCAGCCAAGGGACAGTTGGAAACTATGGCTACACCTTC.

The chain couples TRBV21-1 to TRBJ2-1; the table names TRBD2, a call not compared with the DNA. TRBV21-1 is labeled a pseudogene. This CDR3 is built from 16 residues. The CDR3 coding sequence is TGTGCCAGCAGCAGCCCTAGCGGGAGGAGGTACAATGAGCAGTTCTTC. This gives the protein CASSSPSGRRYNEQFF.

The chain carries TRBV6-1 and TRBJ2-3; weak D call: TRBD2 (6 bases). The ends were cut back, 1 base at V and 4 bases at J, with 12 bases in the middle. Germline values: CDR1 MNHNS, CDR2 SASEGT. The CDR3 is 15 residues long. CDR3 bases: TGTGCCAGCAGTGAAGAACGGCGGAGGGCAGATACGCAGTATTTT. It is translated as CASSEERRRADTQYF.

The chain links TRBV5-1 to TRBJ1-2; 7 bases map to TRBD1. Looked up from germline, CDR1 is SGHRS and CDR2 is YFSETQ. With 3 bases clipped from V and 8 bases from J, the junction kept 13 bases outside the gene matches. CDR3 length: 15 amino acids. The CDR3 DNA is TGCGCCAGCAGCTACCTAGTAGACAGGGAAGACGGCTACACCTTC. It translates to CASSYLVDREDGYTF.

This chain's CDR3 is CASSLGMSYEQYF. CDR3 bases: TGTGCCAGCAGCTTGGGAATGTCCTACGAGCAGTACTTC. The chain carries TRBV5-6 and TRBJ2-7, with D unresolved. The CDR3 contains 13 residues. The germline gives CDR1 SGHDT, CDR2 YYEEEE. The V end lost 0 bases, the J end lost 1 base, and 5 bases lay between the germline ends.

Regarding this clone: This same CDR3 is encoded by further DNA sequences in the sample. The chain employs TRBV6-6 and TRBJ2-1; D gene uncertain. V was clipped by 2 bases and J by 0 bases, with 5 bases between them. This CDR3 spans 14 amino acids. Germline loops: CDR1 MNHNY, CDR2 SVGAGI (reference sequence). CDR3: CASSYASSYNEQFF. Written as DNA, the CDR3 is TGTGCCAGCAGTTACGCGAGCTCCTACAATGAGCAGTTCTTC.

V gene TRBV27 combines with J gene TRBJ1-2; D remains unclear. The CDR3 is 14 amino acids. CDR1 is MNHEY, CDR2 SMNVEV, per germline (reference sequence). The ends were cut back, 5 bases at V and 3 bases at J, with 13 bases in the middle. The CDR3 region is CASSLVGSHYGYTF. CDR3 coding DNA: TGTGCCAGCAGTCTGGTGGGATCTCACTATGGCTACACCTTC.

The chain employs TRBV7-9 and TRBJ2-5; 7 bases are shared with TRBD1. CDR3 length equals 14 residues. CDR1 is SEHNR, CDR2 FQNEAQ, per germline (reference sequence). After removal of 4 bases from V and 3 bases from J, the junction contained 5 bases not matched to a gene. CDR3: CASSSNDREETQYF. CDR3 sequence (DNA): TGTGCCAGCAGCTCCAACGACAGGGAAGAGACCCAGTACTTC.